Presented here are 29 T cell receptor beta chains from one specimen sequenced in a study of T-cell memory formation after mild COVID-19. TCRdb analysed the 5' RACE reads with MiXCR anew, one entry per CDR3 protein. The sample shows around 420,000 distinct CDR3 sequences, approximately 24% of them seen only once. The sequenced material came from PBMCs or a T cell subset sorted from them (not recorded which). Receptor source: an adult woman who had mild COVID-19 (a few samples of this study predate the infection). Cell type and time point are not known.

This clonotype was found once. The rearrangement uses TRBV10-3 and TRBJ2-3, with no clear D. This CDR3 comprises 16 residues. The V gene lost 3 bases and the J gene lost 2 bases, with 15 bases spanning the gap. Per germline, CDR1 ENHRY and CDR2 SYGVKD. CDR3 region: CAISDPGTQHTDTQYF. The CDR3 DNA reads as TGTGCCATCAGTGACCCAGGAACCCAGCACACAGATACGCAGTATTTT.

This clonotype was seen more than once but under ten times. CDR3: CASSLRGAWGDTQYF. The DNA for the CDR3 is TGTGCCAGCAGCTTACGAGGGGCCTGGGGAGATACGCAGTATTTT. V is TRBV7-6 and J is TRBJ2-3; D might be TRBD1 or TRBD2, each matching 5 bases. The CDR3 is 15 amino acids. CDR1 is SGHVS, CDR2 FNYEAQ, per germline. The ends were cut back, 2 bases at V and 5 bases at J, with 14 bases in the middle.

In its sample, this clonotype was seen many times. J is TRBJ1-1 and V is TRBV19; 10 bases line up with TRBD1. This CDR3 region has 15 residues. Germline CDR1 is LNHDA and CDR2 is SQIVND (reference sequence). Germline trimming cut 5 bases from V and 3 bases from J; bases unmatched to any gene: 6. CDR3 bases: TGTGCCAGTAGTCCATGGGGACAGGGGCACACTGAAGCTTTCTTT. Protein product: CASSPWGQGHTEAFF.

This clonotype has only a few counts. The chain combines TRBV19 with TRBJ2-7; D unclear. This CDR3 contains 14 residues. Trimming removed 7 bases from V and 3 bases from J, with 16 bases in between. The germline V gene has CDR1 LNHDA and CDR2 SQIVND (reference sequence). The CDR3 region has the DNA TGTGCCAGTACCCAAGGGCCGGGCGGCTACGAGCAGTACTTC. Its translation is CASTQGPGGYEQYF.

The DNA of the CDR3 is TGCAGTGCTGTCAAGGTGGGCATGAGGACAGATACGCAGTATTTT. Protein product: CSAVKVGMRTDTQYF. This sequence joins TRBV20-1 and TRBJ2-3; unclear D gene. CDR1 is DFQATT, CDR2 SNEGSKA, per germline (reference sequence). The CDR3 totals 15 residues. With 5 bases removed from V and 3 bases from J, the gap between germline ends came to 18 bases.

This clonotype came up a few times. V usage is TRBV6-2 or TRBV6-3 and J usage is TRBJ2-4; 9 bases are a match to TRBD1. The CDR3 has 16 amino acids. Per germline, CDR1 MNHEY and CDR2 SVGEGT. V dropped 0 bases and J dropped 6; count of bases not matched to a gene: 6. The CDR3 sequence: CASSYSMTGGRNIQYF. The CDR3 DNA sequence: TGTGCCAGCAGTTACTCGATGACAGGGGGGAGAAACATTCAGTACTTC.

This clonotype was seen more than once but under ten times. The chain carries TRBV20-1 and TRBJ1-1, with TRBD1 matching over 7 bases. CDR3 length: 14 residues. V shed 5 bases and J 3 bases; nucleotides not matched to a gene: 9. CDR1 and CDR2 (germline): DFQATT, SNEGSKA (reference sequence). In DNA, the CDR3 is TGCAGTGCTCCGAAGACAGGGCCCGACACTGAAGCTTTCTTT. Its translation: CSAPKTGPDTEAFF.

This clonotype was seen just once. The chain has TRBV12-3 or TRBV12-4 and TRBJ2-7, with D possibly TRBD1 on 6 matching bases. The CDR3 covers 18 residues. Trimming took off 7 bases at V and 3 bases at J, with 28 bases between the two ends. In nucleotides, the CDR3 is TGTGCCAGCAACCCTCGGGCAGGGGACGGCAGTAAGGGCTACGAGCAGTACTTC. Translated, it gives CASNPRAGDGSKGYEQYF.

This clonotype was seen more than once but under ten times. The chain combines TRBV19 with TRBJ2-4; perhaps TRBD2 as D (5 bases). Trimming removed 6 bases from V and 6 bases from J, with 15 bases in between. Looked up from germline, CDR1 is LNHDA and CDR2 is SQIVND (reference sequence). The CDR3 has 14 residues. CDR3 region: CASSRTESGNIQYF. DNA of the CDR3: TGTGCCAGTAGCCGGACGGAGAGCGGAAACATTCAGTACTTC.

This clonotype showed up just a few times. The chain carries TRBV12-3 or TRBV12-4 and TRBJ1-2; 11 bases fit TRBD1. V was pared by 6 bases and J by 8 bases, with 8 bases of the junction left unmatched. The CDR3 extends over 14 amino acids. The CDR3 DNA sequence: TGTGCCAGCAGCCTAACCGGGACAGGGGGAGGCTACACCTTC. Protein: CASSLTGTGGGYTF.

The genes are TRBV24-1 and TRBJ2-3, with D possibly being TRBD2 (6 bases). This CDR3 spans 13 amino acids. Deletions cut 6 bases from V and 2 bases from J, with 8 bases between. CDR1 KGHDR and CDR2 SFDVKD come from the germline V gene. The CDR3 region has the DNA TGTGCCACCAGTCGGGACTTCACAGATACGCAGTATTTT. It yields the protein CATSRDFTDTQYF.

This clonotype was detected only a few times. The V call is TRBV20-1, the J call TRBJ1-2; D might be TRBD1 (6 bases). The CDR3 runs to 14 residues. Germline V gene sequence: CDR1 DFQATT, CDR2 SNEGSKA (reference sequence). Trimming took off 0 bases at V and 3 bases at J, with 11 bases between the two ends. The CDR3 region has the DNA TGCAGTGCTAGAGATTTCCAGGGGTACTATGGCTACACCTTC. Translation gives CSARDFQGYYGYTF.

This clonotype has ten or more counts. V and J are TRBV12-3 or TRBV12-4 and TRBJ2-1; D possibly corresponds to TRBD1 (6 bases). The V end was cut by 2 bases, the J end by 5 bases, with 10 bases between. This CDR3 spans 14 amino acids. The DNA for the CDR3 is TGTGCCAGCAGTTTACCCCAGGGGAACAATGAGCAGTTCTTC. This gives the protein CASSLPQGNNEQFF.

This clonotype came up a few times. The V and J genes are TRBV7-2 and TRBJ1-5; 8 bases are shared with TRBD1. This CDR3 region has 15 residues. Trimming at V came to 5 bases and at J to 3 bases, leaving 6 bases not matched to a gene. The V gene's germline CDR1 is SGHTA and CDR2 FQGNSA. The DNA for the CDR3 is TGTGCCAGCAGCATAACGACAGGGGTCAATCAGCCCCAGCATTTT. Its protein product is CASSITTGVNQPQHF.

This clonotype has a handful of counts. The chain recombines TRBV7-9 with TRBJ2-1; 12 bases map to TRBD2. The CDR3 contains 15 residues. Germline values: CDR1 SEHNR, CDR2 FQNEAQ (reference sequence). The V gene end was trimmed by 5 bases and the J gene end by 4 bases; junction bases not matched to a gene: 3. CDR3 loop: CASSHGTSGYNEQFF. The CDR3, as DNA: TGTGCCAGCAGCCACGGGACTAGCGGGTACAATGAGCAGTTCTTC.

The chain has TRBV10-3 and TRBJ2-7; 13 positions agree with TRBD2. Germline values: CDR1 ENHRY, CDR2 SYGVKD. The CDR3 totals 16 residues. V gave up 6 bases and J gave up 3 bases; unmatched junction bases: 8. In nucleotides, the CDR3 is TGTGCCATCAGCCCAGGGGGGACTAGCGGGGTCTACGAGCAGTACTTC. This encodes CAISPGGTSGVYEQYF.

The gene calls are TRBV29-1 and TRBJ2-2; D is undetermined. This CDR3 contains 14 residues. Germline V CDR1 and CDR2: SQVTM, ANQGSEA. Trimming took off 1 base at V and 4 bases at J, with 10 bases between the two ends. The CDR3 DNA sequence: TGCAGCGTTGAAGTTCCCCTCCGCACCGGGGAGCTGTTTTTT. Protein product: CSVEVPLRTGELFF.

This clonotype has ten or more counts. The CDR3 DNA sequence: TGTGCCAGCAGCCAAGGACCCGCTGGCTATGGCTACACCTTC. Its protein is CASSQGPAGYGYTF. The chain joins TRBV3-1 to TRBJ1-2; D remains unclear. Looked up from germline, CDR1 is LGHDT and CDR2 is YNNKEL (reference sequence). The CDR3 sequence is 14 residues long. V was shortened by 1 base and J by 4 bases, with 10 bases between the two germline ends.

The V gene is TRBV30, the J gene TRBJ1-2; perhaps TRBD1 as D (5 bases). The CDR3 runs 15 residues. V was cut by 5 bases and J by 4 bases, with 20 bases left in between. Germline V gene lookup returns CDR1 GTSNPN and CDR2 SVGIG (reference sequence). The CDR3 loop reads CAWEESPGLLYGYTF. CDR3 nucleotide sequence: TGTGCCTGGGAAGAGTCTCCGGGGCTTCTCTATGGCTACACCTTC. Based on the CDR3 plus reference TRBV30 and TRBJ1-2, the full variable domain is SQTIHQWPATLVQPVGSPLSLECTVEGTSNPNLYWYRQAAGRGLQLLFYSVGIGQISSEVPQNLSASRPQDRQFILSSKKLLLSDSGFYLCAWEESPGLLYGYTFGSGTRLTVV.

The table lists this clonotype with a few counts. The rearrangement uses TRBV12-3 or TRBV12-4 and TRBJ2-2, with a weak D call TRBD1 (6 bases). Between the trimmed V and J ends, which lost 6 bases and 7 bases, there was a span of 12 bases. CDR3 length: 13 residues. The CDR3 protein is CASRSNRVGELFF. The CDR3, as DNA: TGTGCCAGCAGGTCTAACAGGGTCGGGGAGCTGTTTTTT.

This clonotype appeared a few times. V gene TRBV25-1 combines with J gene TRBJ2-1, with 12 bases aligning to TRBD2. The CDR3 runs 15 residues. Per the germline V gene, CDR1 is MGHDK and CDR2 is SYGVNS. The junction had 7 bases not matched to a gene; V was cut back by 2 bases and J by 11 bases. The CDR3 is CASSERLAGGPKQFF. DNA for the CDR3: TGTGCCAGCAGTGAACGCCTAGCGGGGGGGCCGAAGCAGTTCTTC.

The chain is built from TRBV9 and TRBJ2-5, with 11 bases that match TRBD2. Germline CDR1 is SGDLS and CDR2 is YYNGEE. With 7 bases clipped from V and 5 bases from J, the junction kept 7 bases outside the gene matches. The CDR3 is 14 amino acids. This chain's CDR3 is CASGPGTSGETQYF. CDR3 in DNA: TGTGCCAGCGGGCCCGGGACTAGCGGTGAGACCCAGTACTTC. The full variable domain, completed using reference TRBV9 and TRBJ2-5, is DSGVTQTPKHLITATGQRVTLRCSPRSGDLSVYWYQQSLDQGLQFLIQYYNGEERAKGNILERFSAQQFPDLHSELNLSSLELGDSALYFCASGPGTSGETQYFGPGTRLLVL.

This clonotype came up once. A junction end diverges from the germline sequence, so it may reflect a read error. V gene TRBV12-3 or TRBV12-4 combines with J gene TRBJ1-1, with D hard to call. CDR3 length: 14 amino acids. The CDR3 sequence: CASSFKEVGTEAFF. CDR3 DNA sequence: TGTGCCAGTAGTTTCAAGGAGGTGGGGACTGAAGCTTTCTTT.

This clonotype occurred a few times. The chain has TRBV20-1 and TRBJ2-1; D is uncertain. The CDR3 has 13 residues. Germline CDR1 and CDR2: DFQATT and SNEGSKA (reference sequence). V was clipped by 5 bases and J by 4 bases, with 12 bases between them. CDR3 residues: CSAFPSVYNEQFF. As DNA, the CDR3 is TGCAGTGCTTTCCCTTCTGTATACAATGAGCAGTTCTTC.

This clonotype has more than one count but fewer than ten. The J gene is TRBJ2-7, the V gene TRBV5-1; the match to TRBD2 covers 13 bases. The CDR3 spans 16 residues. V was clipped by 4 bases and J by 7 bases; unmatched bases: 11. Germline V gene data show CDR1 as SGHRS and CDR2 as YFSETQ. The CDR3 protein is CASSPGTSGEPKEQYF. The CDR3, as DNA: TGCGCCAGCAGCCCCGGGACTAGCGGGGAGCCCAAGGAGCAGTACTTC. Full variable domain (missing parts from reference TRBV5-1 and TRBJ2-7): KAGVTQTPRYLIKTRGQQVTLSCSPISGHRSVSWYQQTPGQGLQFLFEYFSETQRNKGNFPGRFSGRQFSNSRSEMNVSTLELGDSALYLCASSPGTSGEPKEQYFGPGTRLTVT.

The rearrangement links TRBV29-1 to TRBJ2-2; 7 bases align to TRBD1. Germline loops: CDR1 SQVTM, CDR2 ANQGSEA. With V trimmed by 6 bases and J by 1 base, 2 bases remained unmatched. CDR3 size: 13 residues. CDR3 residues: CSVWDRNTGELFF. The CDR3 nucleotides are TGCAGCGTCTGGGACAGGAACACCGGGGAGCTGTTTTTT.

The chain uses TRBV3-1 and TRBJ2-2; TRBD1 matches 7 bases. After removal of 6 bases from V and 0 bases from J, the junction contained 7 bases not matched to a gene. The CDR3 covers 16 residues. The germline V gene encodes CDR1 LGHDT and CDR2 YNNKEL (reference sequence). The CDR3 loop is CASSHRGAANTGELFF. CDR3 in DNA: TGTGCCAGCAGTCACAGGGGAGCGGCGAACACCGGGGAGCTGTTTTTT.

The chain's CDR3 is CSVEVSGHYEQYF. The CDR3 nucleotides are TGCAGCGTTGAAGTTAGCGGCCACTACGAGCAGTACTTC. The V gene is TRBV29-1, the J gene TRBJ2-7; D may be TRBD2 (6 bases). Trimming took 1 base from V and 3 from J, leaving 10 bases between them. Germline V gene lookup returns CDR1 SQVTM and CDR2 ANQGSEA. The CDR3 totals 13 residues.

The sample holds a few counts of this clonotype. This chain links TRBV4-1 with TRBJ2-3; 7 positions agree with TRBD2. Germline CDR1 is MGHRA and CDR2 is YSYEKL. The CDR3 spans 15 residues. The ends lost 4 bases at V and 0 bases at J; junction bases unmatched: 4. This CDR3 is CASSRGTTSTDTQYF. CDR3 sequence (DNA): TGCGCCAGCAGCCGGGGGACTACTAGCACAGATACGCAGTATTTT.